This entry is about one T cell receptor (beta chain). In the authors' workflow: Quantification of nucleated cells was approximated via reference gene primer amplification. Measured with immunoSEQ multiplex PCR; TCRdb has only the in-frame clones, and not every one. D and trimming were read from the DNA, whereas the V and J calls and clone size are those reported in that table. The sample holds 90,000 to 120,000 clones, approximately 92% seen once. These data originate in a study of blood T cell repertoires in COVID-19. Background on the study: Sites across the United States, Italy and Spain contributed samples from acute and convalescent COVID-19. PBMCs, B-cell-depleted T cells, or T cells provided the cDNA or gDNA that made up the material.

This CDR3 spans 14 amino acids. Germline-derived CDR1 and CDR2 are KGHSH and LQKENI. J lost 0 bases, V lost 7 bases, and 4 bases had no gene match. The source of this sequence is a woman of 80 years or more with acute or convalescent COVID-19. The sequencing sample was made of peripheral blood. The rearrangement links TRBV18 to TRBJ1-2; 8 nucleotides line up with TRBD1. In DNA, the CDR3 is TGTGCCAGCTTTGGACAGGGCCCTAACTATGGCTACACCTTC. It is translated as CASFGQGPNYGYTF.